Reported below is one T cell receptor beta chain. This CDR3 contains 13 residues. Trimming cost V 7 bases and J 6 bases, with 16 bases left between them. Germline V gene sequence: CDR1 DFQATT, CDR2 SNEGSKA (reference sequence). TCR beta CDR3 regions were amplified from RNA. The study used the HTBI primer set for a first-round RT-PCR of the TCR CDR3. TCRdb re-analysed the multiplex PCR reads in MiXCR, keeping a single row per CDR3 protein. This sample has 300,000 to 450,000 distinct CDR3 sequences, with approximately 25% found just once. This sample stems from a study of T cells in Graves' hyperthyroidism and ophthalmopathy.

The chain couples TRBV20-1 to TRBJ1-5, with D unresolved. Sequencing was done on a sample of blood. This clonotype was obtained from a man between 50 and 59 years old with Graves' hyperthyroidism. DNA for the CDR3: TGCAGTGGCAGCGATGGGGTTGGTCAGCCCCAGCATTTT. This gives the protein CSGSDGVGQPQHF.